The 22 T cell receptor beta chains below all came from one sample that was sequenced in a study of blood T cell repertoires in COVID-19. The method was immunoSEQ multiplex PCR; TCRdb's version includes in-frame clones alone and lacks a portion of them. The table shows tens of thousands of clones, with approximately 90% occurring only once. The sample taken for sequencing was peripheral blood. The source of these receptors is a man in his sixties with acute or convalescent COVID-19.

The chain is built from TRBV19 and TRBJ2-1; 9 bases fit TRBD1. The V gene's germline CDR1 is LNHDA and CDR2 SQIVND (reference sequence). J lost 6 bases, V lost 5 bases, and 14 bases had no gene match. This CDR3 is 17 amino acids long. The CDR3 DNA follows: TGTGCCAGTAGTGTCCCGGGACAGGGACGCAGATTCAATGAGCAGTTCTTC. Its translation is CASSVPGQGRRFNEQFF.

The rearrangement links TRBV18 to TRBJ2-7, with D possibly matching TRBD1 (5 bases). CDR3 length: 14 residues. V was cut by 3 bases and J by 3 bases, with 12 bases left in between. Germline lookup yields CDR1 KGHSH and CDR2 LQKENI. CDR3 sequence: CASSPSRQFYEQYF. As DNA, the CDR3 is TGTGCCAGCTCACCTTCTAGACAGTTCTACGAGCAGTACTTC.

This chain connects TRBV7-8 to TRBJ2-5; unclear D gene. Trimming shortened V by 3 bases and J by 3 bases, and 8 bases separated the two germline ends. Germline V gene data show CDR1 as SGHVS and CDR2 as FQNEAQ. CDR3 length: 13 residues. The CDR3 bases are TGTGCCAGCAGCTTGAACAGCAAAGAGACCCAGTACTTC. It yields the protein CASSLNSKETQYF.

CDR3 DNA sequence: TGTGCCAGCAGCTTCCATGGGCAGGGGGAGCAGTTCTTC. This sequence encodes CASSFHGQGEQFF. This sequence joins TRBV11-2 and TRBJ2-1; maybe TRBD1 (6 bases). Looked up from germline, CDR1 is SGHAT and CDR2 is FQNNGV. The CDR3 is 13 amino acids. Trimming cost V 3 bases and J 10 bases, with 13 bases left between them.

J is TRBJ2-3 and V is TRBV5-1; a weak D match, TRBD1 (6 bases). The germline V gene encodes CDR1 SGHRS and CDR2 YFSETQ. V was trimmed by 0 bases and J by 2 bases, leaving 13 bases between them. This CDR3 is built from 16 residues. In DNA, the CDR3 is TGCGCCAGCAGCTTGGGTGGGGGCCCCTCCACAGATACGCAGTATTTT. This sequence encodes CASSLGGGPSTDTQYF.

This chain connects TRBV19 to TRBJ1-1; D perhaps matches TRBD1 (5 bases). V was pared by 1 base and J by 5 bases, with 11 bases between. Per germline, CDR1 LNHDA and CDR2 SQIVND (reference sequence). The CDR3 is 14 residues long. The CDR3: CASSIGGAWTEAFF. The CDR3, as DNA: TGTGCCAGTAGTATAGGTGGGGCTTGGACTGAAGCTTTCTTT.

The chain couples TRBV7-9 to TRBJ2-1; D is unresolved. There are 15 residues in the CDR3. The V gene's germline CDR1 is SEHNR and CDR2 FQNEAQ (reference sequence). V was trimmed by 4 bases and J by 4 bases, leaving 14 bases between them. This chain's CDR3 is CASSSPTRGYNEQFF. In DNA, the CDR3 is TGTGCCAGCAGCTCGCCCACTCGAGGTTACAATGAGCAGTTCTTC.

CDR3 loop: CAISETGTGATDTQYF. The CDR3 coding sequence is TGTGCCATCAGTGAGACCGGGACAGGCGCCACAGATACGCAGTATTTT. J is TRBJ2-3 and V is TRBV10-3; 8 bases align to TRBD1. The CDR3 runs 16 residues. Germline V gene lookup returns CDR1 ENHRY and CDR2 SYGVKD. Trimming removed 2 bases from V and 2 bases from J; junction bases left unmatched: 6.

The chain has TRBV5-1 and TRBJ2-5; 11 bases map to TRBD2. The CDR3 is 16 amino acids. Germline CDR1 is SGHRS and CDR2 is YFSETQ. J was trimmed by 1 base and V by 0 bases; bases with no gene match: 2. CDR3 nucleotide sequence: TGCGCCAGCAGCTTGGGACTAGCGGGATCCCAAGAGACCCAGTACTTC. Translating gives CASSLGLAGSQETQYF. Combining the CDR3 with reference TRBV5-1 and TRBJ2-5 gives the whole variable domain KAGVTQTPRYLIKTRGQQVTLSCSPISGHRSVSWYQQTPGQGLQFLFEYFSETQRNKGNFPGRFSGRQFSNSRSEMNVSTLELGDSALYLCASSLGLAGSQETQYFGPGTRLLVL.

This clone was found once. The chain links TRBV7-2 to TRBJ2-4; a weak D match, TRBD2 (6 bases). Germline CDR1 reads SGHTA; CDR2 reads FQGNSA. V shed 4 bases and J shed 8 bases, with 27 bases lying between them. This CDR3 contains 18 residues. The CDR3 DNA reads TGTGCCAGCAGCTATTACCCCCCCGGGGGAGTTAAATCGGACATTCAGTACTTC. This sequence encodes CASSYYPPGGVKSDIQYF. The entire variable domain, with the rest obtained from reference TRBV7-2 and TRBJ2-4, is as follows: GAGVSQSPSNKVTEKGKDVELRCDPISGHTALYWYRQSLGQGLEFLIYFQGNSAPDKSGLPSDRFSAERTGGSVSTLTIQRTQQEDSAVYLCASSYYPPGGVKSDIQYFGAGTRLSVL.

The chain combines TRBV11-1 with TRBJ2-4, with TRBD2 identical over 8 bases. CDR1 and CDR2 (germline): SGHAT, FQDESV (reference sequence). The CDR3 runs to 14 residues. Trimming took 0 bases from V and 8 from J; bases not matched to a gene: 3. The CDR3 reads CASSLATSEDIQYF. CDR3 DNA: TGTGCCAGCAGCTTAGCGACTAGCGAAGACATTCAGTACTTC.

CDR3 sequence reads: CASSLGGSTEAFF. As DNA, the CDR3 is TGTGCCAGCAGTTTAGGGGGGTCCACTGAAGCTTTCTTT. The chain employs TRBV28 and TRBJ1-1; tentatively, D is TRBD1 (5 bases). CDR3 length equals 13 residues. Trimming took off 2 bases at V and 4 bases at J, with 8 bases between the two ends. Germline CDR1 and CDR2: MDHEN and SYDVKM.

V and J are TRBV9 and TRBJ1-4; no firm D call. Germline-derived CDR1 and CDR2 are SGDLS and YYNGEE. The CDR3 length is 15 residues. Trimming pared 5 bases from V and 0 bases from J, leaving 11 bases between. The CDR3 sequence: CASSLSPATNEKLFF. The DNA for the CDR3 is TGTGCCAGCAGTCTGTCCCCAGCAACTAATGAAAAACTGTTTTTT.

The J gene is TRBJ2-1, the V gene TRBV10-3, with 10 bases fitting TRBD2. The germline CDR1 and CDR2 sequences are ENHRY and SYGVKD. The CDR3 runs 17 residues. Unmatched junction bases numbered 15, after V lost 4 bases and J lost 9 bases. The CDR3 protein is CAISATLLAGALGEQFF. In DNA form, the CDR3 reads TGTGCCATCAGTGCGACCTTGCTAGCGGGAGCCCTTGGTGAGCAGTTCTTC.

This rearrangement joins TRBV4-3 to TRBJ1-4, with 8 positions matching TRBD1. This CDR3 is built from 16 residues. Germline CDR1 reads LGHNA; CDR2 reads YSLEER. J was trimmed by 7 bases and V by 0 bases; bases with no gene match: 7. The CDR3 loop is CASSQDHRGWREKLFF. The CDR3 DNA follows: TGCGCCAGCAGCCAAGATCACAGGGGGTGGCGTGAAAAACTGTTTTTT.

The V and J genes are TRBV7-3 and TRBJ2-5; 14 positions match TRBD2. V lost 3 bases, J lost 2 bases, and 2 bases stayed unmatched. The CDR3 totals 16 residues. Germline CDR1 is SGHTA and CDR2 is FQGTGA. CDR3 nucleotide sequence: TGTGCCAGCAGCTTCGGACTAGCGGGAGGACAAGAGACCCAGTACTTC. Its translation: CASSFGLAGGQETQYF.

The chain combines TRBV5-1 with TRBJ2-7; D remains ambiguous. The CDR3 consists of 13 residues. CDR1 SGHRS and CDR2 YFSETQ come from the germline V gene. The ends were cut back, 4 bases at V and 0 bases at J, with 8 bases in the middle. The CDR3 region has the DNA TGCGCCAGCAGCACCTACAGCTCCTACGAGCAGTACTTC. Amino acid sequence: CASSTYSSYEQYF. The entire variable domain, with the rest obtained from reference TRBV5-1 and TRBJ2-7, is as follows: KAGVTQTPRYLIKTRGQQVTLSCSPISGHRSVSWYQQTPGQGLQFLFEYFSETQRNKGNFPGRFSGRQFSNSRSEMNVSTLELGDSALYLCASSTYSSYEQYFGPGTRLTVT.

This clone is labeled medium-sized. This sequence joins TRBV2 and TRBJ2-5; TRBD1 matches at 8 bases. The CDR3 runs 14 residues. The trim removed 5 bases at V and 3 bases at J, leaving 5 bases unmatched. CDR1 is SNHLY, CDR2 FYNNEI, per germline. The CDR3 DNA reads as TGTGCCAGCAGTCTACAGGGGGAGAAAGAGACCCAGTACTTC. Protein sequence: CASSLQGEKETQYF.

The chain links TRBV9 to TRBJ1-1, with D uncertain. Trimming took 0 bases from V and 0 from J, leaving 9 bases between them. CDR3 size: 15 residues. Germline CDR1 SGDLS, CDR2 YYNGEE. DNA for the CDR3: TGTGCCAGCAGCGTAGGGGGAGGGATGAACACTGAAGCTTTCTTT. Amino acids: CASSVGGGMNTEAFF.

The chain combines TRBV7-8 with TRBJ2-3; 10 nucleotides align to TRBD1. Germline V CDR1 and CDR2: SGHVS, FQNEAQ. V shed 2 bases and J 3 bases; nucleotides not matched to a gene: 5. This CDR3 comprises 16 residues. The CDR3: CASSLFDRGLTDTQYF. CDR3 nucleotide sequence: TGTGCCAGCAGCTTATTCGACAGGGGGCTAACAGATACGCAGTATTTT.

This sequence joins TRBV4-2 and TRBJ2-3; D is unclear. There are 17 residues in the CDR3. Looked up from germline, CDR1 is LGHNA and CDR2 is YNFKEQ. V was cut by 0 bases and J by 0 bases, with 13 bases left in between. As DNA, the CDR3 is TGTGCCAGCAGCCAAGAGTGGGCCAGTTTCAGCACAGATACGCAGTATTTT. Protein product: CASSQEWASFSTDTQYF.

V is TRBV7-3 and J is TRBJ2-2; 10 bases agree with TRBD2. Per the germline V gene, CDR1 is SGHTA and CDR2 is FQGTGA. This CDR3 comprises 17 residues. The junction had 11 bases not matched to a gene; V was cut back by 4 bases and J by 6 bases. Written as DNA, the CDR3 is TGTGCCAGCAGCTACTCAGCGGGAGGGTCGGTGGCCGGGGAGCTGTTTTTT. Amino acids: CASSYSAGGSVAGELFF.